Sequencing of this T cell receptor beta chain was carried out in a study of T-cell reconstitution after alpha-beta-depleted transplantation in children. Study findings and constraints: Hyperexpanded clones declined; after one year, newly produced T cells mostly supplied diversity. At around two months after transplant, the alpha-beta T cells were reportedly derived from several hundred expanded clones that came from non-depleted graft cells. Recipient T cells and thymic progenitors that survived were the source of the high TCRbeta diversity seen at day 60 in some patients.

TCRbeta library construction was performed incorporating unique molecular identifiers. TCRdb used MiXCR to reprocess the PCR reads, holding one entry per CDR3 protein. Among hundreds of thousands of distinct CDR3 sequences listed, about 24% were seen once. The CDR3 contains 16 residues. V was clipped by 5 bases and J by 6 bases, with 23 bases between them. Looked up from germline, CDR1 is SEHNR and CDR2 is FQNEAQ (reference sequence). This clonotype was seen more than once but under ten times. What it binds is unknown. The source is a female patient aged 2 to 10 who had a stem cell transplant for congenital amegakaryocytic thrombocytopenia, so the T cells may come from the graft donor. This specimen consisted of PBMCs, mostly from graft donor cells, obtained 360 days after TCRalphabeta/CD19-depleted stem cell transplant. The J gene is TRBJ2-7, the V gene TRBV7-9, with D possibly TRBD1 on 5 matching bases. CDR3 loop: CASSHPAGKDAVEQYF. CDR3 DNA: TGTGCCAGCAGCCATCCCGCAGGGAAAGATGCGGTCGAGCAGTACTTC.